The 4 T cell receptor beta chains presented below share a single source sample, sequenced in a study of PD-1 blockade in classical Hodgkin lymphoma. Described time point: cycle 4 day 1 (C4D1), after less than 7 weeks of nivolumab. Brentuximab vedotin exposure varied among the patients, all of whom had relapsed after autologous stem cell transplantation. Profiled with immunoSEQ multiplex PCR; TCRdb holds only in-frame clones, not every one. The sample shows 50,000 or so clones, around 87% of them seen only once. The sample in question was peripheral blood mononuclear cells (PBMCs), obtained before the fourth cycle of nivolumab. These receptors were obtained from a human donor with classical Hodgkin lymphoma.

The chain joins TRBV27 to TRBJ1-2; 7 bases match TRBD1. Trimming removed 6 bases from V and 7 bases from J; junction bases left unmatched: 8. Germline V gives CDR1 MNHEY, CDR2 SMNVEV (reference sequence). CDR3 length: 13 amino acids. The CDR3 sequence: CASSPGQVLGYTF. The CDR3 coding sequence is TGTGCCAGCAGCCCCGGACAGGTTCTTGGCTACACCTTC.

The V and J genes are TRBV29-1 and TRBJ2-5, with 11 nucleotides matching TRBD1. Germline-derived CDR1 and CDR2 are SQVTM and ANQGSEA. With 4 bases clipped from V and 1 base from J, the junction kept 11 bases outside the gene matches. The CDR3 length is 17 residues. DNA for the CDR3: TGCAGCGTTGTACAGGTTAGGGGGACAGGGGGCCAAGAGACCCAGTACTTC. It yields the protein CSVVQVRGTGGQETQYF.

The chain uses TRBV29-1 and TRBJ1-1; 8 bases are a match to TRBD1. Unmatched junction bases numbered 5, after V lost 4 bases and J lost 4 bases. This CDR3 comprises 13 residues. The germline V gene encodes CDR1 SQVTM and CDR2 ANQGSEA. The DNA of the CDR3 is TGCAGCGTTGGGACAGGGAAGGGCACTGAAGCTTTCTTT. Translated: CSVGTGKGTEAFF.

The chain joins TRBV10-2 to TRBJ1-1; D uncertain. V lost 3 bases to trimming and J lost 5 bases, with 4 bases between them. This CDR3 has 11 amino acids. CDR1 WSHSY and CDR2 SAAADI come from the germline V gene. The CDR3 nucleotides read TGCGCCAGCAGTGACGTTACTGAAGCTTTCTTT. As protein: CASSDVTEAFF.